This passage covers 9 T cell receptor beta chains from one sample sequenced in a study of T cell changes during pregnancy in multiple sclerosis. Sequenced by immunoSEQ multiplex PCR; TCRdb stores in-frame clones only, minus some. The sample carries under 110,000 clones, about nine tenths recorded once. The input for sequencing was peripheral blood, taken after pregnancy. The source of these receptors is a female donor with multiple sclerosis, enrolled in a pregnancy study.

The J gene is TRBJ2-2, the V gene TRBV11-2; 7 nucleotides agree with TRBD2. J was trimmed by 5 bases and V by 1 base; bases with no gene match: 13. Germline CDR1 is SGHAT and CDR2 is FQNNGV. The CDR3 totals 18 residues. This CDR3 is CASSLVSGGRAWTGELFF. Here the CDR3 DNA reads TGTGCCAGCAGCTTAGTATCTGGAGGGAGGGCCTGGACCGGGGAGCTGTTTTTT.

This chain connects TRBV5-1 to TRBJ1-3, with TRBD1 matching 8 bases. Germline V gives CDR1 SGHRS, CDR2 YFSETQ. The CDR3 is 12 residues long. With 5 bases clipped from V and 8 bases from J, the junction kept 3 bases outside the gene matches. Here the CDR3 DNA reads TGCGCCAGCAGTACAGGGGGGGACACCATATATTTT. Its translation: CASSTGGDTIYF.

J is TRBJ2-7 and V is TRBV27; perhaps TRBD2 as D (6 bases). Germline-derived CDR1 and CDR2 are MNHEY and SMNVEV (reference sequence). The length of the CDR3 is 14 residues. Trimming stripped 4 bases from V and 2 bases from J, with 12 bases between. The CDR3 here is CASSWAGSPYEQYF. The CDR3 DNA sequence: TGTGCCAGCAGTTGGGCGGGATCCCCCTACGAGCAGTACTTC.

The rearrangement uses TRBV20-1 and TRBJ2-7, with D possibly being TRBD2 (6 bases). The CDR3 loop spans 10 amino acids. The germline V gene has CDR1 DFQATT and CDR2 SNEGSKA (reference sequence). V shed 6 bases and J shed 5 bases, with 8 bases lying between them. CDR3 in DNA: TGCAGTGCAGGCGGGGACGAGCAGTACTTC. It encodes CSAGGDEQYF.

The chain joins TRBV5-1 to TRBJ2-7; TRBD2 aligns across 8 bases. The CDR3 extends over 17 amino acids. Germline V lookup: CDR1 SGHRS, CDR2 YFSETQ. Germline trimming cut 1 base from V and 1 base from J; bases unmatched to any gene: 10. CDR3 bases: TGCGCCAGCAGCTTGACGTTAGGCGGGGGGTTGTCCTACGAGCAGTACTTC. Protein: CASSLTLGGGLSYEQYF.

The genes are TRBV11-1 and TRBJ1-1; 11 bases map to TRBD1. With 2 bases clipped from V and 5 bases from J, the junction kept 10 bases outside the gene matches. This CDR3 is 17 amino acids long. The germline V gene has CDR1 SGHAT and CDR2 FQDESV (reference sequence). CDR3 in amino acids: CASSLLPRTGGRTEAFF. The CDR3 DNA reads as TGTGCCAGCAGCTTACTCCCGAGGACAGGGGGCAGGACTGAAGCTTTCTTT.

This chain connects TRBV2 to TRBJ1-1; D is possibly TRBD1 (6 bases). The CDR3 spans 12 residues. V was cut by 9 bases and J by 4 bases, with 12 bases left in between. Germline CDR1 SNHLY, CDR2 FYNNEI. Here the CDR3 reads CARRTGTTEAFF. In DNA form, the CDR3 reads TGTGCCAGAAGAACAGGGACCACTGAAGCTTTCTTT.

This chain uses TRBV7-3 with TRBJ1-1; the D gene is possibly TRBD1 (6 bases). Deletions cut 0 bases from V and 6 bases from J, with 8 bases between. CDR1 is SGHTA and CDR2 is FQGTGA in the germline V gene. This CDR3 spans 13 amino acids. CDR3 sequence: CASSLTGGPEAFF. The CDR3 DNA sequence: TGTGCCAGCAGCTTAACTGGGGGCCCTGAAGCTTTCTTT.

This chain links TRBV14 with TRBJ1-1, with D possibly TRBD1 on 6 matching bases. Germline values: CDR1 SGHDN, CDR2 FVKESK. Between the trimmed V and J ends, which lost 4 bases and 7 bases, there was a span of 13 bases. CDR3 length: 13 amino acids. The CDR3 DNA reads TGTGCCAGCAGCCCGGACAGAGCCAATGAAGCTTTCTTT. This translates into CASSPDRANEAFF.